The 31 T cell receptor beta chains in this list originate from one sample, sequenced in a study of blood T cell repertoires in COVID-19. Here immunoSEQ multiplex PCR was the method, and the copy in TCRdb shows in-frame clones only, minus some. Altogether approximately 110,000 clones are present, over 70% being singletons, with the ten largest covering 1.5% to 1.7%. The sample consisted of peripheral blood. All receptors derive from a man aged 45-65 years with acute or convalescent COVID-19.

The CDR3 protein is CASRPTKDTGELFF. The DNA for the CDR3 is TGTGCCAGCAGACCCACTAAGGACACCGGGGAGCTGTTTTTT. V is TRBV9 and J is TRBJ2-2, with D uncertain. This CDR3 has 14 amino acids. Trimming removed 5 bases at V and 3 bases at J, with 11 bases between. The germline CDR1 and CDR2 sequences are SGDLS and YYNGEE.

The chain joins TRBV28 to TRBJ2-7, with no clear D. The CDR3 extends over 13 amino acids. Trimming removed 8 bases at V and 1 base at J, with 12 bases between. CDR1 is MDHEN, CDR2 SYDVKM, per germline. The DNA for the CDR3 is TGTGCCAGCGGGCAGATTAATTCCTACGAGCAGTACTTC. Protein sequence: CASGQINSYEQYF. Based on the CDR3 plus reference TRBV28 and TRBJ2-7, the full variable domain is DVKVTQSSRYLVKRTGEKVFLECVQDMDHENMFWYRQDPGLGLRLIYFSYDVKMKEKGDIPEGYSVSREKKERFSLILESASTNQTSMYLCASGQINSYEQYFGPGTRLTVT.

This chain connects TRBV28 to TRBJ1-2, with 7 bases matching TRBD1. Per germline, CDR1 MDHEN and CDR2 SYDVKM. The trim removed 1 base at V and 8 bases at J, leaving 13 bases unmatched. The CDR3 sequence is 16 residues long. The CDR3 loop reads CASSLFRGDYRGGYTF. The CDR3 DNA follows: TGTGCCAGCAGTTTATTCCGGGGAGACTACAGGGGCGGCTACACCTTC.

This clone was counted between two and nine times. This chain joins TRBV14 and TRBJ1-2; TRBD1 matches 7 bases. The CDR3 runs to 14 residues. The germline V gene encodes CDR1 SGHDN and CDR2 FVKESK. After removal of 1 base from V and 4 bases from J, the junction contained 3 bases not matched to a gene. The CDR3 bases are TGTGCCAGCAGCCAAGGACAGGGACGCTATGGCTACACCTTC. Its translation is CASSQGQGRYGYTF.

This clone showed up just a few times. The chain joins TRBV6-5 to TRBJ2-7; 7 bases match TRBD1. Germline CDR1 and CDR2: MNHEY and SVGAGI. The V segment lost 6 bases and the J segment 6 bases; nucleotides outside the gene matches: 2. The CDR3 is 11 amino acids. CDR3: CASRGQSEQYF. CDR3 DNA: TGTGCCAGCAGGGGACAGTCCGAGCAGTACTTC.

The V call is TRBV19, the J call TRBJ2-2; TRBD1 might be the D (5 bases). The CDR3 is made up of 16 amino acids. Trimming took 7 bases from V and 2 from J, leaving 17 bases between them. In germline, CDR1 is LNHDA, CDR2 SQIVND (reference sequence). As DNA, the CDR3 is TGTGCCAGTACCACAGGCACAGTTTTTAACACCGGGGAGCTGTTTTTT. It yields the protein CASTTGTVFNTGELFF.

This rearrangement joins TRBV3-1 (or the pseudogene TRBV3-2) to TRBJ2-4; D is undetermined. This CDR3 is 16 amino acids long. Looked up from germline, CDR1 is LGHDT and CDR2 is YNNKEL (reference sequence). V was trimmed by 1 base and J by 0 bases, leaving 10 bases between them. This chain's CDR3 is CASSQGSGLAKNIQYF. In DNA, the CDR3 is TGTGCCAGCAGCCAAGGGTCCGGGTTAGCCAAAAACATTCAGTACTTC.

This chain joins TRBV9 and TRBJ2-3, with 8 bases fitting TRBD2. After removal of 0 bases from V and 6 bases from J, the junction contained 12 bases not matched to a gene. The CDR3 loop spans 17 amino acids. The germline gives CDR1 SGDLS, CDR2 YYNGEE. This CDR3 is CASSVGAGGLRPDTQYF. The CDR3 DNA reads TGTGCCAGCAGCGTAGGTGCGGGGGGACTCCGTCCCGATACGCAGTATTTT.

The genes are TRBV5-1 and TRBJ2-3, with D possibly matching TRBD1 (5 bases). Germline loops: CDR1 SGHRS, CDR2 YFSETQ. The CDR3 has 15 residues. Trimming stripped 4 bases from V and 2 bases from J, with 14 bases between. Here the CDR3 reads CASSQAGWATDTQYF. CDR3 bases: TGCGCCAGCAGCCAAGCAGGGTGGGCCACAGATACGCAGTATTTT. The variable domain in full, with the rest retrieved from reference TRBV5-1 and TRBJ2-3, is KAGVTQTPRYLIKTRGQQVTLSCSPISGHRSVSWYQQTPGQGLQFLFEYFSETQRNKGNFPGRFSGRQFSNSRSEMNVSTLELGDSALYLCASSQAGWATDTQYFGPGTRLTVL.

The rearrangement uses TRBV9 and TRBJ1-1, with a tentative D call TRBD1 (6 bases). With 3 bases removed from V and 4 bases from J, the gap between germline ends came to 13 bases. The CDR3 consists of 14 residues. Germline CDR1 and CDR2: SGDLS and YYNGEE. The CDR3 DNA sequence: TGTGCCAGCAGCGACAGGGTGCAGGGCACTGAAGCTTTCTTT. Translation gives CASSDRVQGTEAFF.

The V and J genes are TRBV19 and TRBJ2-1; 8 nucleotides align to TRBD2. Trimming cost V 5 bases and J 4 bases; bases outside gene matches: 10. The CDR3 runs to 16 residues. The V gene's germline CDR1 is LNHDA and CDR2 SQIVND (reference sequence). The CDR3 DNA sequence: TGTGCCAGTAGTGCGGTAGCGGGGAATACTTACAATGAGCAGTTCTTC. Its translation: CASSAVAGNTYNEQFF.

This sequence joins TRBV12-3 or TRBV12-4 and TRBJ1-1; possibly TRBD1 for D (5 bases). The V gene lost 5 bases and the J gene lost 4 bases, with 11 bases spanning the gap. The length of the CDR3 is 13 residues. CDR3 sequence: CASSPGGSTEAFF. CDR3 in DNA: TGTGCCAGCAGTCCGGGGGGGAGCACTGAAGCTTTCTTT.

The chain's CDR3 is CASNRGPTEAFF. In DNA, the CDR3 is TGTGCCAGCAATAGGGGGCCTACTGAAGCTTTCTTT. The V call is TRBV21-1, the J call TRBJ1-1; the table calls TRBD1, which could not be checked here. TRBV21-1 is a known pseudogene. The CDR3 is 12 residues long.

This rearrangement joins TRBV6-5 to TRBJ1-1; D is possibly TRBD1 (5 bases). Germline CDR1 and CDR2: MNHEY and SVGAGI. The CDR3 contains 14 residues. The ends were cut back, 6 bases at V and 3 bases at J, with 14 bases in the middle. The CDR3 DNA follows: TGTGCCAGCAGACCAAGATGGGGGGACACTGAAGCTTTCTTT. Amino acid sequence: CASRPRWGDTEAFF.

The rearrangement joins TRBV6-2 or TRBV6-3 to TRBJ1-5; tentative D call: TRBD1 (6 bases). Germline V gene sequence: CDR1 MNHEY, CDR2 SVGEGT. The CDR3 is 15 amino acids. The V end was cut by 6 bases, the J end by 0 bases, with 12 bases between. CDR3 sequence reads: CASSRQDLSNQPQHF. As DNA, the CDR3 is TGTGCCAGCAGCCGACAGGATCTTAGCAATCAGCCCCAGCATTTT.

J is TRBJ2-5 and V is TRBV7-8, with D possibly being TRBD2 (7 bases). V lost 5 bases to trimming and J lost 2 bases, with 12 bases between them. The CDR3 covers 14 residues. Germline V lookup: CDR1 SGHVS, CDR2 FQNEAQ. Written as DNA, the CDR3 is TGTGCCAGCAGCCCAGAGGGGGGGCAAGAGACCCAGTACTTC. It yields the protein CASSPEGGQETQYF.

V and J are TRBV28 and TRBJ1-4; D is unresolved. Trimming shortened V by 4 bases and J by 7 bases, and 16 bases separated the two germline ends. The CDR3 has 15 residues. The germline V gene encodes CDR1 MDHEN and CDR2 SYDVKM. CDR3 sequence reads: CASSSPAGSGEKLFF. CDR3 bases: TGTGCCAGCAGTTCCCCCGCTGGCAGCGGTGAAAAACTGTTTTTT.

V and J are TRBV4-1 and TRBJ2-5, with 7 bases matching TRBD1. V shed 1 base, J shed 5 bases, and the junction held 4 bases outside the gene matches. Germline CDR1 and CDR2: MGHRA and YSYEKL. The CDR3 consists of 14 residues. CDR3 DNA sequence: TGCGCCAGCAGCCAAGCAAGGGGGCCGGAGACCCAGTACTTC. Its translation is CASSQARGPETQYF.

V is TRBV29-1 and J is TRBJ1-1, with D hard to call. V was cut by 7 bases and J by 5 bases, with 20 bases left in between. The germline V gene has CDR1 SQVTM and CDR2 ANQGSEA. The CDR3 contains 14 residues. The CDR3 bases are TGCAGCGCATCCTCTGCCGGGGTGGGGACTGAAGCTTTCTTT. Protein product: CSASSAGVGTEAFF.

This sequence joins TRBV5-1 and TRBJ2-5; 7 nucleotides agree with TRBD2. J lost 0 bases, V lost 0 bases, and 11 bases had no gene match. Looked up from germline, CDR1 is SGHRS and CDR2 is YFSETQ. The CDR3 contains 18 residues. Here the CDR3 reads CASSLAPNGGGYQETQYF. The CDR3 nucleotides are TGCGCCAGCAGCTTGGCCCCTAATGGCGGGGGATACCAAGAGACCCAGTACTTC. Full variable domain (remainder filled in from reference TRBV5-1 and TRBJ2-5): KAGVTQTPRYLIKTRGQQVTLSCSPISGHRSVSWYQQTPGQGLQFLFEYFSETQRNKGNFPGRFSGRQFSNSRSEMNVSTLELGDSALYLCASSLAPNGGGYQETQYFGPGTRLLVL.

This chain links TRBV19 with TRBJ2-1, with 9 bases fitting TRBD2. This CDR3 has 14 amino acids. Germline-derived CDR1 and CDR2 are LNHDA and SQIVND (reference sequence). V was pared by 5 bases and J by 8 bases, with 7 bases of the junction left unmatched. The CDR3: CASSSGGGGYEQFF. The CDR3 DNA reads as TGTGCCAGTAGTTCGGGCGGGGGGGGCTATGAGCAGTTCTTC.

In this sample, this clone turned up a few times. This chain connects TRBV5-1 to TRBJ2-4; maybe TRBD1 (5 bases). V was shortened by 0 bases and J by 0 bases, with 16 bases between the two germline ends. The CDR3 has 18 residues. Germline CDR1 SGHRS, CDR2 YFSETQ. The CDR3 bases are TGCGCCAGCAGCTTGGGACAGAGAAATACCTTAGCCAAAAACATTCAGTACTTC. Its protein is CASSLGQRNTLAKNIQYF.

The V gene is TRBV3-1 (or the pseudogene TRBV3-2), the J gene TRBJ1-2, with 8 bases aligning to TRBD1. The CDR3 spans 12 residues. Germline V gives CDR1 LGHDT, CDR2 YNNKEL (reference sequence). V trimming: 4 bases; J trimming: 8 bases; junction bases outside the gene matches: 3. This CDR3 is CASSPTGEGYTF. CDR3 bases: TGTGCCAGCAGCCCGACAGGGGAGGGCTACACCTTC.

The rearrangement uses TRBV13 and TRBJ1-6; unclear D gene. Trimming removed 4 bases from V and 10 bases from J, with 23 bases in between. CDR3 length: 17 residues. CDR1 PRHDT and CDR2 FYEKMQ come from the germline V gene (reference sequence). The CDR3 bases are TGTGCCAGCAGCTCCTACAACCGGGGTAGGTCAGAATCACCCCTCCACTTT. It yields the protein CASSSYNRGRSESPLHF.

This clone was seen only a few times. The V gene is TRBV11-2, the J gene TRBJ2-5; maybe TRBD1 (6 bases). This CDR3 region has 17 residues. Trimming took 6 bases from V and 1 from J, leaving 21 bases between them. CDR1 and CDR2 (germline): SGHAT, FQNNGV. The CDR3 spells CASSQQRGIRVQETQYF. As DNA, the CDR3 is TGTGCCAGCAGTCAACAAAGGGGGATAAGGGTCCAAGAGACCCAGTACTTC.

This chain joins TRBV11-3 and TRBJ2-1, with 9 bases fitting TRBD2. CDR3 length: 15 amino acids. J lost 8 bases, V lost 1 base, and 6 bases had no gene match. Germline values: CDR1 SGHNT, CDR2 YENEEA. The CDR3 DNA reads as TGTGCCAGCAGCTTAGGTAGAGCGGGGGGCGATGAGCAGTTCTTC. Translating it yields CASSLGRAGGDEQFF.

The CDR3 here is CSARRNTEAFF. CDR3 sequence (DNA): TGCAGTGCTAGGAGGAACACTGAAGCTTTCTTT. The chain is built from TRBV20-1 and TRBJ1-1; the D is unclear. The CDR3 is 11 residues long. Between the trimmed V and J ends, which lost 3 bases and 1 base, there was a span of 3 bases. CDR1 DFQATT and CDR2 SNEGSKA come from the germline V gene (reference sequence).

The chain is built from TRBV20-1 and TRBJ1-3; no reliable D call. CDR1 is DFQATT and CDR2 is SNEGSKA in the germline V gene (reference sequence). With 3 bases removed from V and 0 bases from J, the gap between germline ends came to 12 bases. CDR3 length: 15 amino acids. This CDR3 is CSASNSPYSGNTIYF. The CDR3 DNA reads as TGCAGTGCTAGTAACAGTCCCTACTCTGGAAACACCATATATTTT.

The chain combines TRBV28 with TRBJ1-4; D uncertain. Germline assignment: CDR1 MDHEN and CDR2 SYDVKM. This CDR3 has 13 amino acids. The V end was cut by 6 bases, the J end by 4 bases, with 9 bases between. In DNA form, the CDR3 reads TGTGCCAGCAGGGCACCATATAATGAAAAACTGTTTTTT. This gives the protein CASRAPYNEKLFF. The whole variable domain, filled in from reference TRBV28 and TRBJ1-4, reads DVKVTQSSRYLVKRTGEKVFLECVQDMDHENMFWYRQDPGLGLRLIYFSYDVKMKEKGDIPEGYSVSREKKERFSLILESASTNQTSMYLCASRAPYNEKLFFGSGTQLSVL.

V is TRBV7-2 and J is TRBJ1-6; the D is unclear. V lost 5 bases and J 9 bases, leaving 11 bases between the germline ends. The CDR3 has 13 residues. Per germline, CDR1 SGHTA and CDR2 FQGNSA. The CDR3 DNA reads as TGTGCCAGCAGCATCAGGCTGGGTTCACCCCTCCACTTT. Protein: CASSIRLGSPLHF.

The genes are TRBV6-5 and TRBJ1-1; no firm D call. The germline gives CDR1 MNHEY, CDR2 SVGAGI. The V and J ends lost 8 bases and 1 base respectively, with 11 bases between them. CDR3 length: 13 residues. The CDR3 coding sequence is TGTGCCAGCTGGAGGCGAGGGAACACTGAAGCTTTCTTT. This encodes CASWRRGNTEAFF.